This record concerns one T cell receptor (beta chain) sequence. An end of the junction does not agree with germline; a read error may underlie this. This specimen comes from a study of Graves' ophthalmopathy and Graves' hyperthyroidism. Amplified TCR beta CDR3 regions were obtained using RNA transcripts as template. Amplification began with first-round RT-PCR using HTBI primers, then second-round multiplex PCR was performed. TCRdb fed the multiplex PCR reads into MiXCR, producing one record per CDR3 protein. The sample consists of roughly 600,000 distinct CDR3 sequences, approximately 37% of them appearing once. Germline lookup yields CDR1 SGHRS and CDR2 YFSETQ. The CDR3 runs to 13 residues.

The chain combines TRBV5-1 with TRBJ1-1; D is unresolved. Sequenced: peripheral blood or thyroid tissue (not recorded which). This TCR came from an adult man with Graves' hyperthyroidism. The CDR3 bases are TGTGCCAGCAGCTCCCCGCCACGGTCTGAAGCTTTCTTT. Translated, it gives CASSSPPRSEAFF.